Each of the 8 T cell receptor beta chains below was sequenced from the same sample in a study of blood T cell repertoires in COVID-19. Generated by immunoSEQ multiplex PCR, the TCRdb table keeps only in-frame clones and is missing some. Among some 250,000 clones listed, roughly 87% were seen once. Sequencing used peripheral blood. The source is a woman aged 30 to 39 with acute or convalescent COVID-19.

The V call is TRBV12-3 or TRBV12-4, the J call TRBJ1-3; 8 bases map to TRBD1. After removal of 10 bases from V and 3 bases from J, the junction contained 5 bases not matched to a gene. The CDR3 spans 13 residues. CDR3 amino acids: CATQGVDGNTIYF. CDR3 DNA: TGTGCCACACAGGGGGTAGATGGAAACACCATATATTTT.

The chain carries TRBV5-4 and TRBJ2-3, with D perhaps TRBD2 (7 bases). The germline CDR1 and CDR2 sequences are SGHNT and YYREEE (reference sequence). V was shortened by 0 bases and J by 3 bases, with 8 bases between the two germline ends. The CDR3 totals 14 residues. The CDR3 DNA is TGTGCCAGCAGCTTGGAGGGGGGGACAGATACGCAGTATTTT. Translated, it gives CASSLEGGTDTQYF.

CDR3 nucleotides: TGTGCCAGCAGCCCCCCCGGGACACAGCTTAGGGCAGATACGCAGTATTTT. Protein product: CASSPPGTQLRADTQYF. The chain carries TRBV5-5 and TRBJ2-3, with a possible D match to TRBD1 (6 bases). The CDR3 length is 17 residues. Germline-derived CDR1 and CDR2 are SGHKS and YYEKEE (reference sequence). Trimming took off 4 bases at V and 4 bases at J, with 22 bases between the two ends.

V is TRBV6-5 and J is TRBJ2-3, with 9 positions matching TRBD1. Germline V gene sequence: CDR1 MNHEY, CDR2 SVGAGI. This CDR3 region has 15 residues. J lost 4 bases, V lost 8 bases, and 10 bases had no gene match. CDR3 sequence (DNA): TGTGCCAGCGCCTTGGGACAGGGACGCGCAGATACGCAGTATTTT. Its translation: CASALGQGRADTQYF.

The CDR3, as DNA: TGTGCCAGCAGTTACGGGGGGAGGGTTACAGATACGCAGTATTTT. Translated, it gives CASSYGGRVTDTQYF. The rearrangement joins TRBV6-5 to TRBJ2-3, with TRBD2 matching 7 bases. This CDR3 spans 15 amino acids. Trimming at V came to 2 bases and at J to 3 bases, leaving 5 bases not matched to a gene. From germline, CDR1 is MNHEY and CDR2 SVGAGI.

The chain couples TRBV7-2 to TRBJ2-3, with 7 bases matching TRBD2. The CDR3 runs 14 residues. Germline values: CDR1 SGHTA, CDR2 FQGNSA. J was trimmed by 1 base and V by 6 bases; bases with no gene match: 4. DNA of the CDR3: TGTGCCAGCAGACCTACTAGCGGCACAGATACGCAGTATTTT. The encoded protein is CASRPTSGTDTQYF.

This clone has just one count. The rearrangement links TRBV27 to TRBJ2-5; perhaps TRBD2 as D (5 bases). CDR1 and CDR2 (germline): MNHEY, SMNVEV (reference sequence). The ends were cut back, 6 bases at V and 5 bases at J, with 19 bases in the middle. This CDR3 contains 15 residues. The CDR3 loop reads CASRGWGGGRETQYF. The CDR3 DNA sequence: TGTGCCAGCAGGGGGTGGGGTGGCGGGCGCGAGACCCAGTACTTC.

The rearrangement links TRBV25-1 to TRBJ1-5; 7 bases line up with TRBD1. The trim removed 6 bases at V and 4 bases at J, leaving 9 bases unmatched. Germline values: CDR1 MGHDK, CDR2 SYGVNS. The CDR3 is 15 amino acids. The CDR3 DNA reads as TGTGCCAGCAGCTGGGGGCAGGGGGGTAATCAGCCCCAGCATTTT. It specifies CASSWGQGGNQPQHF.